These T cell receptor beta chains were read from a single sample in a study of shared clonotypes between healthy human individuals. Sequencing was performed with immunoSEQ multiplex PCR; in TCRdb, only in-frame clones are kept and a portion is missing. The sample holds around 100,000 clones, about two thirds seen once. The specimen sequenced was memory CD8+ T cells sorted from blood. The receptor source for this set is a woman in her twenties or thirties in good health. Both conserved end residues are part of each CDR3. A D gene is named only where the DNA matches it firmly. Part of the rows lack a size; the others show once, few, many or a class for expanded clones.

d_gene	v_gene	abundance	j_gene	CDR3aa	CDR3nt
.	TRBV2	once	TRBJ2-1	CASSEQVSSYNEQFF	TGTGCCAGCAGTGAACAGGTTAGCTCCTACAATGAGCAGTTCTTC
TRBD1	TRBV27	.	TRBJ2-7	CASSLQQGEYEQYF	TGTGCCAGCAGTTTACAACAGGGGGAGTACGAGCAGTACTTC
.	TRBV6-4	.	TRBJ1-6	CASSDRAGDNSPLHF	TGTGCCAGCAGTGACCGGGCAGGGGATAATTCACCCCTCCACTTT
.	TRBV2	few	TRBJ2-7	CASRRDPHSYEQYF	TGTGCCAGCAGGAGGGACCCTCACTCCTACGAGCAGTACTTC
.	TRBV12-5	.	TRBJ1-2	CASGPDRDGYTF	TGTGCTAGTGGTCCTGACAGAGATGGCTACACCTTC
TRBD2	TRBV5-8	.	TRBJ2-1	CASSRGLAGVSEQFF	TGTGCCAGCAGTAGGGGACTAGCGGGAGTGAGTGAGCAGTTCTTC
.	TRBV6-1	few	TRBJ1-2	CASSEGTEAYGYTF	TGTGCCAGCAGTGAAGGGACCGAGGCCTATGGCTACACCTTC
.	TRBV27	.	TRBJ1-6	CASSGQTGYNSPLHF	TGTGCCAGCAGTGGGCAAACAGGTTATAATTCACCCCTCCACTTT
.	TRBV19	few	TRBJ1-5	CASSTLLQGQPQHF	TGTGCCAGTAGTACCCTACTCCAGGGTCAGCCCCAGCATTTT
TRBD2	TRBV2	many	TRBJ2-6	CASQRTSGRSGANVLTF	TGTGCCAGCCAGAGGACTAGCGGGCGATCTGGGGCCAACGTCCTGACTTTC
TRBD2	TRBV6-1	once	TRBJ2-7	CASSDGTSGRREQYF	TGTGCCAGCAGTGATGGGACTAGCGGGAGGCGGGAGCAGTACTTC
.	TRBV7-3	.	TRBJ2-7	CASSLTPAGSYEQYF	TGTGCCAGCAGCTTAACCCCAGCGGGTAGCTACGAGCAGTACTTC
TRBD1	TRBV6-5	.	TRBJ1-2	CASSPDRGPYGYTF	TGTGCCAGCAGTCCGGACAGGGGGCCCTATGGCTACACCTTC
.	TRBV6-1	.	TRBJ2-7	CASSDHLPRQGGQYF	TGTGCCAGCAGTGATCATCTCCCGCGGCAAGGGGGGCAGTACTTC
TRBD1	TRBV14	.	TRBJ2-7	CASSQGPGTGGGEQYF	TGTGCCAGCAGCCAAGGGCCCGGGACAGGGGGCGGCGAGCAGTACTTC
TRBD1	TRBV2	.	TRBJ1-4	CASRDRGRLFF	TGTGCCAGCAGGGACAGGGGGAGACTGTTTTTT
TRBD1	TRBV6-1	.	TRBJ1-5	CASSGPQGAGNQPQHF	TGTGCCAGCAGTGGGCCTCAGGGGGCCGGCAATCAGCCCCAGCATTTT
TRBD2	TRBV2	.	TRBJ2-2	CASSELRLADFTGELFF	TGTGCCAGCAGTGAACTTCGACTAGCGGACTTCACCGGGGAGCTGTTTTTT
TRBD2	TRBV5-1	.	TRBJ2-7	CASSLGPGLAGPTYEQYF	TGCGCCAGCAGCTTGGGACCGGGACTAGCGGGGCCCACCTACGAGCAGTACTTC
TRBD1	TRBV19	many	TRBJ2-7	CASSIEGTGTYEQYF	TGTGCCAGTAGTATAGAAGGGACAGGGACCTACGAGCAGTACTTC
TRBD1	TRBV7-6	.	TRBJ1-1	CASSPRQGNANTEAFF	TGTGCCAGCAGCCCTCGACAGGGGAACGCGAACACTGAAGCTTTCTTT
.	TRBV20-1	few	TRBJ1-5	CSAREGQPQHF	TGCAGTGCTAGAGAGGGTCAGCCCCAGCATTTT
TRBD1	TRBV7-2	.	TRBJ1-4	CASSLRTGRNEKLFF	TGTGCCAGCAGCTTAAGGACAGGGCGAAATGAAAAACTGTTTTTT
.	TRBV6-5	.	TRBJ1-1	CASSYSMENTEAFF	TGTGCCAGCAGTTACTCGATGGAGAACACTGAAGCTTTCTTT
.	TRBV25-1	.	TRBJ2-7	CASRGESYEQYF	TGTGCCAGCCGCGGGGAGTCCTACGAGCAGTACTTC
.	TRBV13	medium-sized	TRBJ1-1	CASSLVRGTEAFF	TGTGCCAGCAGCTTAGTGCGGGGGACTGAAGCTTTCTTT
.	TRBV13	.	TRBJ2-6	CASSLTAAWGRRTGANVLTF	TGTGCCAGCAGCTTAACGGCAGCCTGGGGGAGAAGGACTGGGGCCAACGTCCTGACTTTC
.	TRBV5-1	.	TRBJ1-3	CASSFGTAGNTIYF	TGCGCCAGCAGCTTTGGGACGGCTGGAAACACCATATATTTT